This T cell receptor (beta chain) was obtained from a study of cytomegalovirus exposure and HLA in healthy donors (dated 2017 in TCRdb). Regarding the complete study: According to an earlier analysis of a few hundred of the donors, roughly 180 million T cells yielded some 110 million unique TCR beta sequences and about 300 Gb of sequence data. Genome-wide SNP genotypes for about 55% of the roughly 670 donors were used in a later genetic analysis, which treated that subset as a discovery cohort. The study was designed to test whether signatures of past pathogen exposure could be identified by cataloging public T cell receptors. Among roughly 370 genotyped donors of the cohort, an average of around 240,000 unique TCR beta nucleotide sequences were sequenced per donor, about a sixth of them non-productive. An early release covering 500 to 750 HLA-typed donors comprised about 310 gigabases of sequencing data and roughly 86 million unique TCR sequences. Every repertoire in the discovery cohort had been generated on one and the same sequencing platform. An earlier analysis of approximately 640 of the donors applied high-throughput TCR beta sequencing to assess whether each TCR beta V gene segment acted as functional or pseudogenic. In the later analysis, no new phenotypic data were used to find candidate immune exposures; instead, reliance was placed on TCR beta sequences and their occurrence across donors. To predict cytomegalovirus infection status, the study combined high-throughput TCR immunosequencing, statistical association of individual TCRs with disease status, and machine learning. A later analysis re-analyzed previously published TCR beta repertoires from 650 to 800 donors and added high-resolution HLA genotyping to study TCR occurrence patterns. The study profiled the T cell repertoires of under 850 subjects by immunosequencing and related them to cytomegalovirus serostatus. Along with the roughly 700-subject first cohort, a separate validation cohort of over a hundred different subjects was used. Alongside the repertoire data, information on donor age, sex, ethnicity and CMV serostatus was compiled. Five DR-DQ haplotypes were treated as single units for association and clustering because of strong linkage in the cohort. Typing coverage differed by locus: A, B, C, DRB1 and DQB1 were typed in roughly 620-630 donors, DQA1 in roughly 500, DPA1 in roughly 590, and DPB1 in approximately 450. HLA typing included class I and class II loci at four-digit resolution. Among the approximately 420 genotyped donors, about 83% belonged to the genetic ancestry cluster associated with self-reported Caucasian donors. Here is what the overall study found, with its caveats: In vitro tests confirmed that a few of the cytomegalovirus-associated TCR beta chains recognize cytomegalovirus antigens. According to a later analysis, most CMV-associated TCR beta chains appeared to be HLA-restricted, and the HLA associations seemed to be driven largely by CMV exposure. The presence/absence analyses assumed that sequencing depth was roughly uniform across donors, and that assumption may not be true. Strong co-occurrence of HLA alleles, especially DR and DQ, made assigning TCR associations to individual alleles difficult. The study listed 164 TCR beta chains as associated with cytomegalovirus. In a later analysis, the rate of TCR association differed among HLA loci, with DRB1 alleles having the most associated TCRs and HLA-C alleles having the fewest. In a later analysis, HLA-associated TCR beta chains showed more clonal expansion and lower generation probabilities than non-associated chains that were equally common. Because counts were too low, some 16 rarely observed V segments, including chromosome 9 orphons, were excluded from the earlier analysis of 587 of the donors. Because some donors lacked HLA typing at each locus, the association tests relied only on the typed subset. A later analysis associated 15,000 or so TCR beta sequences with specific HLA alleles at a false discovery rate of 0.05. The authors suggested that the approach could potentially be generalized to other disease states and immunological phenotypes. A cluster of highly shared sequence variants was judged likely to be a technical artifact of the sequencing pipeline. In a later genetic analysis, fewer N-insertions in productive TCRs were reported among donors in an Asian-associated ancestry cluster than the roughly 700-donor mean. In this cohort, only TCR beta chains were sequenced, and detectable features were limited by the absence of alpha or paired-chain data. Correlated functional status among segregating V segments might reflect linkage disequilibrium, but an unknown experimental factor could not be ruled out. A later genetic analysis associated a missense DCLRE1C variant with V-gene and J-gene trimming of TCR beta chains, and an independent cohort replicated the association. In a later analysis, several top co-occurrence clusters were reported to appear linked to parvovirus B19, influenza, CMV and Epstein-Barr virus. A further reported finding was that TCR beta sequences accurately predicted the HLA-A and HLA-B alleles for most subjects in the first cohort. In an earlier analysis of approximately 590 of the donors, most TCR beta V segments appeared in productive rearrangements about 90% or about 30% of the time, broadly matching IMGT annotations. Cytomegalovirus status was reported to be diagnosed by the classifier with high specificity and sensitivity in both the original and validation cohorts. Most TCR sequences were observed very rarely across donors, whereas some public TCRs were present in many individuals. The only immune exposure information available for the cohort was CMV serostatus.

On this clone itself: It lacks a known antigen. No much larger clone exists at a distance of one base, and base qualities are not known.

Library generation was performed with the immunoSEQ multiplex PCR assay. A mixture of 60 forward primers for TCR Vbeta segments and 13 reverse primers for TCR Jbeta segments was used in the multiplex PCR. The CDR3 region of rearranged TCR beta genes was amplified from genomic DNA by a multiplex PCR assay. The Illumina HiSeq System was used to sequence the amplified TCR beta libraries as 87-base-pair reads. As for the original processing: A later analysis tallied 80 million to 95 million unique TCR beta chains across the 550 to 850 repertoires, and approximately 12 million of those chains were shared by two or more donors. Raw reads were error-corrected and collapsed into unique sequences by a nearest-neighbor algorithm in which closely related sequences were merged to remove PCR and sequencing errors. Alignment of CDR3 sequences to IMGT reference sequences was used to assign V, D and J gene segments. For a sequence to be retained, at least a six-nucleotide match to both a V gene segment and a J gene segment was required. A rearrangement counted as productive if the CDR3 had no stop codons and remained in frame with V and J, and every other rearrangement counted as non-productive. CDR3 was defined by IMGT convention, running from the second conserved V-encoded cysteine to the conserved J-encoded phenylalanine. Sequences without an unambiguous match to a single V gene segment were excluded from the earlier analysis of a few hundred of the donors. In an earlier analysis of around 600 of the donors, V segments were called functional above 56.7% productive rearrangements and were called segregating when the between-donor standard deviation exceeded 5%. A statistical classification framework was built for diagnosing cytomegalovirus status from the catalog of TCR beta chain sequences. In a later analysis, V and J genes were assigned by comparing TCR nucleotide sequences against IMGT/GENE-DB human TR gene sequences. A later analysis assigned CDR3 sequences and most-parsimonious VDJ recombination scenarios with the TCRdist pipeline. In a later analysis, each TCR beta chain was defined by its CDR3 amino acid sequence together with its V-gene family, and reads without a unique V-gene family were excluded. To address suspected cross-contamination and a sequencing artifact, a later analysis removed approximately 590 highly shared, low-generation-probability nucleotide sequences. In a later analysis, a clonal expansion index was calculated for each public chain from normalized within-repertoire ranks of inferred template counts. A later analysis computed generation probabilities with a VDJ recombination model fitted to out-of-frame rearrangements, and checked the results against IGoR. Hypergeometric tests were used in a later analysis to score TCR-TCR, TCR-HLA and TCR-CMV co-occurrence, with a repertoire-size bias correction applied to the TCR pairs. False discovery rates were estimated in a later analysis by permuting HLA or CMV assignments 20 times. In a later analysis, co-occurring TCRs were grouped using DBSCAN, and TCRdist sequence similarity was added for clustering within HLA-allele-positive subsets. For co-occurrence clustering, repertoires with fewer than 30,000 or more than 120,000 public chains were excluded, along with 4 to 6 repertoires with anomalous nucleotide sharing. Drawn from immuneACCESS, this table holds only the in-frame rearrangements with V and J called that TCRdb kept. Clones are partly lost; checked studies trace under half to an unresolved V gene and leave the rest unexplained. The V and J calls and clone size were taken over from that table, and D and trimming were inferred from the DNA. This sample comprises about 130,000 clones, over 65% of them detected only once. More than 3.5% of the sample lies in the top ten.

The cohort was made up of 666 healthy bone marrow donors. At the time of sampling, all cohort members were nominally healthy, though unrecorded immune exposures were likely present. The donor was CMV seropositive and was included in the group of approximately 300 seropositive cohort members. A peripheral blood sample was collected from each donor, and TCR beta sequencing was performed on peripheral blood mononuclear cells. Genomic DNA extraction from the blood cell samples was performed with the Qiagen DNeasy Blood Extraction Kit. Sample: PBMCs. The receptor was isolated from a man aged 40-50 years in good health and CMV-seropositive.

The CDR3 protein is CASSFAPDQPQHF. The sequenced DNA: TGTGCCAGCAGCTTTGCCCCGGATCAGCCCCAGCATTTT. The sequence links TRBV9 to TRBJ1-5, with no confidently assigned D gene. V lost 4 bases and J lost 5 bases; the stretch between them is 10 bases long. The CDR3 holds 13 amino acids from the cysteine to the phenylalanine. The retained sequence is limited to the CDR3, 39 bases, with the frame set at the first base. The germline V gene provides CDR1 SGDLS and CDR2 YYNGEE.